Below are 3 T cell receptor beta chains sequenced from a single sample in a study of identical twins. TCRdb analysed the 5' RACE reads with MiXCR anew, one entry per CDR3 protein. Here the sample spans fewer than 350,000 distinct CDR3 sequences, under 9% being singletons. This sample was shared with a second study, whose subject was yellow fever vaccine responses in identical twins.

The specimen sequenced was memory (CD45RO+) T cells sorted from blood. These receptor sequences come from a woman between 18 and 29 years old in good health.

V and J are TRBV12-1 and TRBJ2-7; no DNA check was done on the table's D call, TRBD1. TRBV12-1 is a pseudogene segment. This CDR3 has 16 residues. CDR3 coding DNA: TGTGCCAGCAGCTTTCGAGGGGGGAGACGCTCCTACGAGCAGTACTTC. This encodes CASSFRGGRRSYEQYF.

This clonotype has at least ten counts. The V gene is TRBV10-2, the J gene TRBJ2-7; tentative D call: TRBD2 (6 bases). The CDR3 runs to 15 residues. Germline assignment: CDR1 WSHSY and CDR2 SAAADI. Trimming left V 6 bases short and J 4 bases short, with 19 bases between. Here the CDR3 DNA reads TGCGCCAGCAGACGAGAGGCGGTAGCGGCGTACGAGCAGTACTTC. Its protein product is CASRREAVAAYEQYF.

This clonotype has more than one count but fewer than ten. The genes are TRBV2 and TRBJ2-7, with 7 bases identical to TRBD1. Looked up from germline, CDR1 is SNHLY and CDR2 is FYNNEI. The CDR3 spans 14 residues. V dropped 4 bases and J dropped 1; count of bases not matched to a gene: 4. The DNA of the CDR3 is TGTGCCAGCAGTGTCGACAGGGCTTCCTACGAGCAGTACGTC. The encoded protein is CASSVDRASYEQYV.